This TCR beta chain derives from a study of blood T cells in healthy people across ages. Between the trimmed V and J ends, which lost 3 bases and 1 base, there was a span of 7 bases. CDR1 and CDR2 from the germline V gene are LGHNA and YSLEER. This CDR3 has 13 residues. Next came a second PCR, run for about 7 to 12 cycles, which used a sample-barcoded 5' primer along with a J-beta primer mix. One entry per CDR3 protein, called by TCRdb with MiXCR from the 5' RACE reads. The profile covers 800,000 to 950,000 distinct CDR3 sequences, with 35% to 40% appearing a single time and 10% to 15% taken by the ten largest.

The TCR originated in a man between 18 and 35 years old in good health. Specimen: blood. The chain recombines TRBV4-3 with TRBJ2-7, with D perhaps matching TRBD1 (5 bases). CDR3 coding DNA: TGCGCCAGCAGCCACCGACAGTCCTACGAGCAGTACTTC. Encoded protein: CASSHRQSYEQYF.